This passage covers 4 T cell receptor beta chains from one sample sequenced in a study of tumor-infiltrating lymphocytes in primary liver carcinoma. Using a constant-region primer together with ProtoScript II reverse transcriptase, TCR beta cDNA was made from roughly 500 ng of total RNA. TCR beta libraries came from three nested multiplex PCR rounds using slightly modified ARM-PCR. TRBV1-TRBV30 forward primers paired with a C-beta reverse primer drove the first two PCR rounds, 10 cycles each. TCRdb called the multiplex PCR reads again in MiXCR, with one record for every CDR3 protein. Here the sample spans just under 95,000 distinct CDR3 sequences, just over 65% being singletons. It was from around 18-30 mg of unsorted bulk tissue that RNA and DNA were co-extracted. The specimen sequenced was tumor-adjacent normal liver tissue. The receptors originated from a man between 40 and 49 years old with primary liver carcinoma and hepatitis B virus infection.

The table lists this clonotype with a count of one. A read error may account for a junction end that differs from germline. The chain employs TRBV7-8 and TRBJ2-2, with a weak D call TRBD2 (5 bases). Germline V gene sequence: CDR1 SGHVS, CDR2 FQNEAQ. CDR3 length: 14 amino acids. The CDR3 DNA follows: TGTGCCGGCAGCTTAACTCCAAACACCGGGGAACTATTTTTT. This translates into CAGSLTPNTGELFF.

Comments on this clonotype: No conserved phenylalanine or tryptophan is present at the end of the CDR3, so a read error is the likely explanation. The chain carries TRBV13 and TRBJ2-7, with unresolved D. Trimming removed 1 base at V and 4 bases at J, with 14 bases between. The CDR3 covers 15 residues. CDR1 and CDR2 (germline): PRHDT, FYEKMQ (reference sequence). CDR3 in DNA: TGTGCCAGCAGCTTAGTCAGCAGCGAGGTTTACGAGCAGTACTCC. Translating it yields CASSLVSSEVYEQYS.

Details on this clonotype: No conserved phenylalanine or tryptophan is present at the end of the CDR3, so a read error is the likely explanation. V and J are TRBV10-3 and TRBJ1-5; 10 bases align to TRBD1. This CDR3 region has 14 residues. Germline CDR1 reads ENHRY; CDR2 reads SYGVKD. The junction had 6 bases not matched to a gene; V was cut back by 7 bases and J by 6 bases. CDR3 coding DNA: TGTGCCATCAACTCGGGACAGGGGAGTCAGCCCCAGCATTTG. Residues: CAINSGQGSQPQHL.

In the case of this clonotype: At one of its ends the junction is not consistent with the germline gene, which may arise from a read error. This chain connects TRBV11-2 to TRBJ2-7; D unresolved. Per germline, CDR1 SGHAT and CDR2 FQNNGV. This CDR3 is built from 14 residues. The DNA for the CDR3 is TGTGCTAGCAGCTTAAATGACACTGCCTACGAGCAATACTTC. The encoded protein is CASSLNDTAYEQYF.